These 31 T cell receptor beta chains were sequenced from one sample in a study of blood T cell repertoires in COVID-19 (TCRdb year 2020). Preparation of the library involved the immunoSEQ multiplex PCR assay. Here the immuneACCESS table is served through TCRdb, limited to in-frame sequences with V and J called. Missing clones are a known gap in these copies; in checked studies unresolved V genes cover under half, and the rest lacks a known reason. The sample has about 190,000 clones on record, roughly nine tenths of them singletons. About 1.1% of the sample comes from the top ten. Sequencing was carried out using peripheral blood. The receptors come from a man aged 25-45 years with acute or convalescent COVID-19.

The chain is built from TRBV20-1 and TRBJ2-1, with a tentative D call TRBD1 (6 bases). With 3 bases removed from V and 4 bases from J, the gap between germline ends came to 22 bases. This CDR3 is built from 17 residues. Germline V lookup: CDR1 DFQATT, CDR2 SNEGSKA (reference sequence). CDR3 region: CSASSGFKWTVYNEQFF. The CDR3 DNA sequence: TGCAGTGCTAGTTCCGGGTTTAAGTGGACAGTGTACAATGAGCAGTTCTTC.

The rearrangement uses TRBV21-1 and TRBJ2-2; the table's D call, TRBD2, was not checked against the DNA. TRBV21-1 is described as a pseudogene. CDR3 size: 21 residues. CDR3 in DNA: TGTGCCAGCAGCTCTCAATCGGCGGGACTAGCGGGGGGTGAGAGCACCGGGGAGCTGTTTTTT. It is translated as CASSSQSAGLAGGESTGELFF.

CDR3 DNA sequence: TGTGCCAGCAGCCCCCATCACCCTCGGGAGGGGACCCCAACCAATGAGCAGTTCTTC. The encoded protein is CASSPHHPREGTPTNEQFF. The chain has TRBV11-2 and TRBJ2-1; 8 nucleotides align to TRBD2. Per the germline V gene, CDR1 is SGHAT and CDR2 is FQNNGV. The CDR3 covers 19 residues. V gave up 5 bases and J gave up 6 bases; unmatched junction bases: 21.

The chain employs TRBV2 and TRBJ2-7; D is perhaps TRBD2 (6 bases). Germline V lookup: CDR1 SNHLY, CDR2 FYNNEI. The V end was cut by 4 bases, the J end by 4 bases, with 14 bases between. The CDR3 extends over 14 amino acids. The CDR3 reads CASSATSRYYEQYF. Here the CDR3 DNA reads TGTGCCAGCAGTGCAACTAGCAGGTATTACGAGCAGTACTTC.

The rearrangement uses TRBV14 and TRBJ1-1; TRBD1 might be the D (5 bases). CDR1 SGHDN and CDR2 FVKESK come from the germline V gene. CDR3 length: 13 amino acids. Trimming removed 8 bases from V and 3 bases from J, with 13 bases in between. The CDR3 region is CASAGQAYTEAFF. Here the CDR3 DNA reads TGTGCCAGCGCGGGGCAGGCCTACACTGAAGCTTTCTTT.

The chain combines TRBV19 with TRBJ1-1; possibly TRBD1 for D (5 bases). Germline V gene sequence: CDR1 LNHDA, CDR2 SQIVND (reference sequence). Trimming shortened V by 4 bases and J by 1 base, and 16 bases separated the two germline ends. This CDR3 is 16 amino acids long. The CDR3 spells CASSNFLREGNTEAFF. The CDR3 nucleotides read TGTGCCAGTAGTAACTTCCTCAGGGAGGGGAACACTGAAGCTTTCTTT.

V is TRBV30 and J is TRBJ2-5, with D tentatively TRBD1 (6 bases). The CDR3 is made up of 14 amino acids. The V gene's germline CDR1 is GTSNPN and CDR2 SVGIG (reference sequence). V was shortened by 4 bases and J by 2 bases, with 14 bases between the two germline ends. CDR3 nucleotides: TGTGCCTGGATGGAACAGGGCCGACAAGAGACCCAGTACTTC. The encoded protein is CAWMEQGRQETQYF.

V is TRBV7-3 and J is TRBJ2-1; D not resolved. V lost 2 bases, J lost 5 bases, and 13 bases lay in between. Germline CDR1 reads SGHTA; CDR2 reads FQGTGA. The CDR3 contains 15 residues. The DNA of the CDR3 is TGTGCCAGCAGCTTATCCAGCTTTACTAACAATGAGCAGTTCTTC. It yields the protein CASSLSSFTNNEQFF.

The CDR3 DNA reads TGTGCCAGTAGCTACAGGACAGGGTACGAGACCCAGTACTTC. Its translation: CASSYRTGYETQYF. The gene calls are TRBV19 and TRBJ2-5; 8 bases align to TRBD1. Trimming removed 6 bases from V and 5 bases from J; junction bases left unmatched: 8. The CDR3 contains 14 residues. Germline loops: CDR1 LNHDA, CDR2 SQIVND (reference sequence).

In the case of this clone: The sample carries other DNA sequences with the same CDR3. V usage is TRBV5-1 and J usage is TRBJ1-5; D is unclear. The CDR3 is 13 amino acids. CDR1 is SGHRS and CDR2 is YFSETQ in the germline V gene. The ends were cut back, 2 bases at V and 2 bases at J, with 5 bases in the middle. The CDR3 DNA reads TGCGCCAGCAGCTTCGGGGGCAATCAGCCCCAGCATTTT. Protein: CASSFGGNQPQHF.

This chain joins TRBV12-5 and TRBJ1-1; D gene uncertain. The CDR3 is 17 amino acids. Trimming stripped 2 bases from V and 2 bases from J, with 18 bases between. The germline CDR1 and CDR2 sequences are LGHNT and FRNRAP. CDR3 loop: CASGLPTAGQINTEAFF. The CDR3 DNA sequence: TGTGCTAGTGGTTTGCCCACCGCGGGCCAGATTAACACTGAAGCTTTCTTT. Combining the CDR3 with reference TRBV12-5 and TRBJ1-1 gives the whole variable domain DARVTQTPRHKVTEMGQEVTMRCQPILGHNTVFWYRQTMMQGLELLAYFRNRAPLDDSGMPKDRFSAEMPDATLATLKIQPSEPRDSAVYFCASGLPTAGQINTEAFFGQGTRLTVV.

The CDR3 bases are TGTGCCAGCCTGACAGGCACCTATGGCTACACCTTC. It yields the protein CASLTGTYGYTF. The V gene is TRBV28, the J gene TRBJ1-2, with a possible D match to TRBD1 (6 bases). The CDR3 loop spans 12 amino acids. Germline-derived CDR1 and CDR2 are MDHEN and SYDVKM. The V and J ends lost 8 bases and 4 bases respectively, with 11 bases between them.

This sequence joins TRBV28 and TRBJ2-1, with D possibly matching TRBD2 (5 bases). The V and J ends lost 1 base and 9 bases respectively, with 16 bases between them. CDR1 is MDHEN, CDR2 SYDVKM, per germline. This CDR3 region has 15 residues. The CDR3 DNA reads as TGTGCCAGCAGTTTATATGAGGCCCTGAGGGTTGAGCAGTTCTTC. It codes for CASSLYEALRVEQFF.

This chain uses TRBV13 with TRBJ1-3; D may be TRBD1 (5 bases). Looked up from germline, CDR1 is PRHDT and CDR2 is FYEKMQ (reference sequence). The CDR3 is made up of 13 amino acids. Deletions cut 4 bases from V and 4 bases from J, with 8 bases between. The CDR3 nucleotides read TGTGCCAGCAGCTCACGACAGGGAAACACCATATATTTT. This translates into CASSSRQGNTIYF.

The gene calls are TRBV5-1 and TRBJ2-2; the D gene is possibly TRBD1 (6 bases). CDR3 length equals 16 residues. Germline V gene data show CDR1 as SGHRS and CDR2 as YFSETQ. Deletions cut 2 bases from V and 4 bases from J, with 15 bases between. The CDR3: CASSFLPGHPTGELFF. The CDR3 nucleotides read TGCGCCAGCAGCTTTTTGCCGGGACACCCCACCGGGGAGCTGTTTTTT.

This rearrangement joins TRBV19 to TRBJ2-3, with D possibly TRBD2 on 5 matching bases. Deletions cut 5 bases from V and 3 bases from J, with 6 bases between. In germline, CDR1 is LNHDA, CDR2 SQIVND (reference sequence). This CDR3 region has 12 residues. The CDR3 nucleotides read TGTGCCAGTAGTTGGAGGACAGATACGCAGTATTTT. Its protein is CASSWRTDTQYF.

The chain carries TRBV10-2 and TRBJ2-3; maybe TRBD1 (5 bases). CDR3 length: 14 amino acids. V dropped 10 bases and J dropped 0 bases, with 14 bases sitting between them. Germline CDR1 and CDR2: WSHSY and SAAADI. The CDR3 sequence: CATETGSSTDTQYF. Here the CDR3 DNA reads TGCGCCACCGAAACAGGTTCTAGCACAGATACGCAGTATTTT.

J is TRBJ2-5 and V is TRBV6-5, with TRBD1 identical over 9 bases. CDR1 and CDR2 (germline): MNHEY, SVGAGI. CDR3 size: 15 residues. The V and J ends lost 4 bases and 5 bases, in that order; junction bases with no gene match: 8. CDR3 sequence (DNA): TGTGCCAGCAGTTCACAGGGGGCATCAAGGGAGACCCAGTACTTC. Amino acids: CASSSQGASRETQYF.

The sample holds one count of this clone. V and J are TRBV5-1 and TRBJ1-1; D perhaps matches TRBD1 (6 bases). The germline V and J ends were trimmed by 3 bases and 10 bases, with 16 bases remaining between them. Germline V gives CDR1 SGHRS, CDR2 YFSETQ. This CDR3 contains 13 residues. The CDR3 reads CASSWDTGTPAFF. The CDR3 nucleotides read TGCGCCAGCAGCTGGGATACAGGGACCCCAGCTTTCTTT.

This clone was recorded only once. CDR3 nucleotide sequence: TGTGCCAGCAGTTATATTAGTTCACCCCTCCACTTT. Translated: CASSYISSPLHF. V gene TRBV12-3 or TRBV12-4 combines with J gene TRBJ1-6, with unresolved D. Trimming shortened V by 4 bases and J by 9 bases, and 7 bases separated the two germline ends. The CDR3 contains 12 residues.

V is TRBV15 and J is TRBJ2-5; TRBD1 matches at 7 bases. The CDR3 has 16 residues. V lost 2 bases and J lost 3; bases outside the gene matches: 9. Germline-derived CDR1 and CDR2 are LNHNV and YYDKDF (reference sequence). CDR3 sequence reads: CATSRSPGTAEETQYF. The CDR3 nucleotides are TGTGCCACCAGCAGATCCCCCGGGACAGCGGAAGAGACCCAGTACTTC.

The genes are TRBV6-6 and TRBJ2-7; 9 positions match TRBD2. Germline-derived CDR1 and CDR2 are MNHNY and SVGAGI (reference sequence). The CDR3 is 12 amino acids. J lost 9 bases, V lost 9 bases, and 9 bases had no gene match. CDR3 sequence: CASGAGTSSQYF. CDR3 coding DNA: TGTGCCAGTGGGGCAGGGACTAGCTCGCAGTACTTC.

This chain links TRBV11-2 with TRBJ2-3; 7 bases map to TRBD2. Germline CDR1 and CDR2: SGHAT and FQNNGV. This CDR3 has 12 residues. J was trimmed by 13 bases and V by 4 bases; bases with no gene match: 8. The CDR3 DNA reads as TGTGCCAGCAGCTCCTCTAGCGGAAGAAAGTATTTT. Protein: CASSSSSGRKYF.

J is TRBJ2-5 and V is TRBV5-1, with D tentatively TRBD2 (6 bases). V gave up 5 bases and J gave up 2 bases, with 16 bases separating them. The CDR3 totals 15 residues. In germline, CDR1 is SGHRS, CDR2 YFSETQ. The CDR3 DNA is TGCGCCAGCAGGCATGGCCGGGACTCGCAAGAGACCCAGTACTTC. Protein sequence: CASRHGRDSQETQYF.

This clone occurred once. The chain combines TRBV28 with TRBJ1-2, with D unresolved. V was pared by 5 bases and J by 2 bases, with 15 bases between. Per the germline V gene, CDR1 is MDHEN and CDR2 is SYDVKM. The length of the CDR3 is 15 residues. CDR3 sequence (DNA): TGTGCCAGCAGTCCCAACCCCGGAGGAAACTATGGCTACACCTTC. Translating gives CASSPNPGGNYGYTF.

The chain is built from TRBV5-1 and TRBJ1-5; D gene uncertain. The CDR3 is 13 amino acids. Trimming took 4 bases from V and 3 from J, leaving 8 bases between them. CDR1 SGHRS and CDR2 YFSETQ come from the germline V gene. CDR3 sequence: CASSLNLNQPQHF. The CDR3 nucleotides are TGCGCCAGCAGCCTAAACCTCAATCAGCCCCAGCATTTT.

This chain connects TRBV6-5 to TRBJ2-7; TRBD1 aligns across 8 bases. V trimming: 11 bases; J trimming: 5 bases; junction bases outside the gene matches: 11. CDR3 size: 13 residues. The germline V gene encodes CDR1 MNHEY and CDR2 SVGAGI. CDR3 sequence: CALRDRPLNEQYF. In nucleotides, the CDR3 is TGTGCCCTCAGGGACAGGCCTCTAAACGAGCAGTACTTC.

This chain links TRBV10-1 with TRBJ1-1; possible D gene TRBD1, 5 bases. The germline V gene has CDR1 WNHNN and CDR2 SYGVQD (reference sequence). The CDR3 runs 16 residues. V was pared by 9 bases and J by 2 bases, with 22 bases between. CDR3 nucleotides: TGCGCCAGGGAGGGCTCCACACAGGAGGGAAACACTGAAGCTTTCTTT. This translates into CAREGSTQEGNTEAFF.

The chain carries TRBV18 and TRBJ2-5, with a weak D call TRBD2 (6 bases). The V end lost 1 base, the J end lost 2 bases, and 11 bases lay between the germline ends. The CDR3 runs to 15 residues. CDR1 is KGHSH, CDR2 LQKENI, per germline. CDR3 protein: CASSPLGTLQETQYF. The DNA for the CDR3 is TGTGCCAGCTCACCACTGGGGACTTTACAAGAGACCCAGTACTTC.

This clone was counted once. Other DNA variants within this sample encode the same CDR3. The chain carries TRBV28 and TRBJ1-2; 9 bases match TRBD1. Per the germline V gene, CDR1 is MDHEN and CDR2 is SYDVKM. The CDR3 has 13 amino acids. The V and J ends lost 6 bases and 5 bases, in that order; junction bases with no gene match: 4. The CDR3 region has the DNA TGTGCCAGCAGCCTCGGACAGGGGTATGGCTACACCTTC. This encodes CASSLGQGYGYTF.

The CDR3 DNA reads TGTGCCAGCAGCTTAAATCCGGGTCAGCCCCAGCATTTT. Translating gives CASSLNPGQPQHF. The chain has TRBV7-3 and TRBJ1-5; D unclear. Germline V CDR1 and CDR2: SGHTA, FQGTGA. The CDR3 is 13 residues long. V was clipped by 1 base and J by 6 bases, with 7 bases between them.